This T cell receptor (beta chain) derives from a study of graft-versus-host responses after intestinal transplantation. The count of this clone is one. Its specificity is not known. V gave up 5 bases and J gave up 4 bases; unmatched junction bases: 6. CDR3 length: 15 amino acids. Germline CDR1 SEHNR, CDR2 FQNEAQ (reference sequence). Data came from immunoSEQ multiplex PCR; TCRdb stores just in-frame clones and leaves some out. The table has 90,000 to 130,000 clones, more than 80% seen once. V is TRBV7-9 and J is TRBJ1-3, with 9 bases identical to TRBD1. Here the sequenced sample was unstimulated CD4+ T cells sorted from spleen or lymph node cells, taken before transplant. This sequence was found in a human donor who was the organ donor for an intestinal transplant. CDR3 DNA sequence: TGTGCCAGCAGCCCGGGGACAGGGTCCGGAAACACCATATATTTT. This translates into CASSPGTGSGNTIYF.